A single sample is the source of the 7 T cell receptor beta chains below, sequenced in a study of T cell responses to AZD1222 COVID-19 vaccine. TCRdb keeps only in-frame clones here, not all; method: immunoSEQ multiplex PCR. The sample yields about 85,000 clones, roughly 90% seen once. This material consisted of peripheral blood, taken on day 0 of AZD1222 vaccination. The source is an adult in good health.

The chain recombines TRBV5-1 with TRBJ1-2, with D unclear. Germline loops: CDR1 SGHRS, CDR2 YFSETQ. Trimming left V 1 base short and J 5 bases short, with 9 bases between. The CDR3 spans 13 residues. CDR3 sequence: CASSLSGLYGYTF. CDR3 in DNA: TGCGCCAGCAGCTTGTCGGGTCTTTATGGCTACACCTTC.

V and J are TRBV5-1 and TRBJ2-6; D tentatively reads TRBD1 or TRBD2 (6 bases each). Germline loops: CDR1 SGHRS, CDR2 YFSETQ. V was pared by 3 bases and J by 4 bases, with 17 bases between. The CDR3 is 17 amino acids. This chain's CDR3 is CASSSGSGAEGANVLTF. The CDR3 DNA reads as TGCGCCAGCAGCTCAGGCTCGGGGGCGGAAGGGGCCAACGTCCTGACTTTC.

This clone has ten or more counts. The chain combines TRBV7-9 with TRBJ2-2; TRBD1 or TRBD2 may be the D gene (5 bases each). Looked up from germline, CDR1 is SEHNR and CDR2 is FQNEAQ (reference sequence). The ends were cut back, 6 bases at V and 4 bases at J, with 9 bases in the middle. CDR3 size: 13 residues. The CDR3 reads CASSYGGTGELFF. The CDR3, as DNA: TGTGCCAGCAGTTATGGGGGCACCGGGGAGCTGTTTTTT.

The CDR3 DNA reads as TGTGCCAGCAGCTTAATGGGGTTTGAGCAGTACTTC. It specifies CASSLMGFEQYF. The V gene is TRBV7-2, the J gene TRBJ2-7; D is unresolved. Germline CDR1 SGHTA, CDR2 FQGNSA. This CDR3 region has 12 residues. V dropped 2 bases and J dropped 7 bases, with 9 bases sitting between them.

The genes are TRBV18 and TRBJ2-5; TRBD1 aligns across 8 bases. The V gene end was trimmed by 3 bases and the J gene end by 2 bases; junction bases not matched to a gene: 5. Per germline, CDR1 KGHSH and CDR2 LQKENI. This CDR3 spans 15 amino acids. The CDR3 DNA sequence: TGTGCCAGCTCACCGCAGAACAGGGGGCAAGAGACCCAGTACTTC. Translating gives CASSPQNRGQETQYF.

The chain has TRBV27 and TRBJ2-2; TRBD2 matches at 11 bases. Germline V lookup: CDR1 MNHEY, CDR2 SMNVEV (reference sequence). V lost 4 bases to trimming and J lost 0 bases; unmatched junction nucleotides: 7. This CDR3 contains 18 residues. CDR3 sequence reads: CASSWASGGMANTGELFF. CDR3 in DNA: TGTGCCAGCAGTTGGGCTAGCGGGGGGATGGCGAACACCGGGGAGCTGTTTTTT.

The chain joins TRBV6-1 to TRBJ2-2; 7 bases match TRBD1. In germline, CDR1 is MNHNS, CDR2 SASEGT. Germline trimming cut 2 bases from V and 5 bases from J; bases unmatched to any gene: 5. The CDR3 is made up of 15 amino acids. The CDR3 reads CASSERAGGTGELFF. The DNA of the CDR3 is TGTGCCAGCAGTGAAAGGGCAGGGGGTACCGGGGAGCTGTTTTTT.